This paragraph reports one T cell receptor beta chain. Its target is unknown. This specimen belongs to a study of a mutant IDH1 vaccine in newly diagnosed glioma. The CDR3 loop spans 12 amino acids. V was trimmed by 1 base and J by 6 bases, leaving 8 bases between them. Per the germline V gene, CDR1 is SGHKS and CDR2 is YYEKEE (reference sequence). Produced via immunoSEQ multiplex PCR; TCRdb's table is partial and in-frame only. This table has approximately 67,000 clones, around 82% appearing once. As to time point: week 23, last vaccination. Each vaccine dose was 300 ug of mutant IDH1 20-mer peptide, with topical imiquimod.

The J gene is TRBJ2-7, the V gene TRBV5-5; unclear D gene. The receptor comes from a young man with glioma. Sequences were derived from PBMCs, sampled from a glioma patient whose treatment included an IDH1 peptide vaccine. The DNA of the CDR3 is TGTGCCAGCAGCTTGACTGGGCGCGAGCAGTACTTC. Translation: CASSLTGREQYF.